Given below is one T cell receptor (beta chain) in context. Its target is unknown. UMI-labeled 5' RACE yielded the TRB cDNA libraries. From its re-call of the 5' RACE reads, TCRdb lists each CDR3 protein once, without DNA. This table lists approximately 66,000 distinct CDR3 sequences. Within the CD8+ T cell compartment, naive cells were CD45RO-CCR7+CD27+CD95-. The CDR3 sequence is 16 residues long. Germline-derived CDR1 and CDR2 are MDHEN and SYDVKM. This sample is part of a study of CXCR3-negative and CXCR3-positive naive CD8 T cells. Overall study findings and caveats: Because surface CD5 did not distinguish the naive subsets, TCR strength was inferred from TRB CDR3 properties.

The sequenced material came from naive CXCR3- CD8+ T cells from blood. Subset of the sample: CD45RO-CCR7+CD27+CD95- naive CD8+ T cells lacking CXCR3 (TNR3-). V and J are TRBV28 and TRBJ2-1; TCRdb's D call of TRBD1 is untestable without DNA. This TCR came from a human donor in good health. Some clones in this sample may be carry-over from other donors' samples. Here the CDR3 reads CASRTRQYPSYNEQFF. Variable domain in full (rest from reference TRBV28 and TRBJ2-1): DVKVTQSSRYLVKRTGEKVFLECVQDMDHENMFWYRQDPGLGLRLIYFSYDVKMKEKGDIPEGYSVSREKKERFSLILESASTNQTSMYLCASRTRQYPSYNEQFFGPGTRLTVL.